This T cell receptor beta chain was recorded in a study of blood T cells in healthy people across ages. The sample holds many counts of this clonotype. Its antigen is not known. Each donor gave ten milliliters of peripheral blood. A second PCR, run for roughly 7 to 11 cycles, used a sample-barcoded 5' primer plus a J-beta primer mix. TCRdb ran MiXCR on the 5' RACE reads and lists one entry per CDR3 protein. The sample holds a few hundred thousand distinct CDR3 sequences; 27% are singletons and the top ten take less than 20%. Study results and limitations: Age showed a roughly linear inverse relationship with TCR beta diversity per million T cells. The long-lived group displayed more naive CD4+ cells, plus higher diversity, than the aged donors did.

CDR3 length: 17 amino acids. The V end lost 2 bases, the J end lost 0 bases, and 11 bases lay between the germline ends. CDR1 is SGHTA, CDR2 FQGTGA, per germline. V and J are TRBV7-3 and TRBJ2-6; D call uncertain. The sequence was collected from a woman between 65 and 79 years old in good health. The sample was blood. CDR3 nucleotide sequence: TGTGCCAGCAGCTTAGTTCCAGCAAGCTCTGGGGCCAACGTCCTGACTTTC. It encodes CASSLVPASSGANVLTF.